This record concerns one T cell receptor beta chain sequence. This sample was taken from a study of immune heterogeneity within non-small cell lung tumors. TCRs were amplified from 600 ng gDNA of bulk tumor per sample. Several biopsies were spaced far apart within each primary tumor and obtained as surgery took place. Undergoing curative surgery were patients whose non-small cell lung cancer was untreated and newly diagnosed. The TCR beta CDR3 region underwent multiplex PCR amplification with 32 V and 13 J primers. TCRdb redid the calling of the multiplex PCR reads with MiXCR, one entry per CDR3 protein. Of more than 3,000 distinct CDR3 sequences in the sample, over 35% were seen once. Germline-derived CDR1 and CDR2 are MNHEY and SMNVEV (reference sequence). The CDR3 is 15 amino acids. Deletions cut 5 bases from V and 2 bases from J, with 14 bases between.

This clonotype originated in a man aged 60 to 69 with non-small cell lung cancer. The specimen was lung tumor tissue. The chain carries TRBV27 and TRBJ2-3, with a possible D match to TRBD1 (6 bases). CDR3: CASSIQGPTTDTQYF. Here the CDR3 DNA reads TGTGCCAGCAGTATTCAGGGGCCCACCACAGATACGCAGTATTTT.